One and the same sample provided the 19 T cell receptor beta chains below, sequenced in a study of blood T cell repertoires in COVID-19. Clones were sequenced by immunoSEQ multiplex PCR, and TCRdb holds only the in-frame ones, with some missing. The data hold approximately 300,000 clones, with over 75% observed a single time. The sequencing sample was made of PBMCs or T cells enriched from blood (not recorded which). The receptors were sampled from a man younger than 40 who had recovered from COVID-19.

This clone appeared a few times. CDR3 protein: CASSLAFQSYEQYF. The CDR3 DNA reads TGTGCCAGCAGCTTGGCATTTCAGTCCTACGAGCAGTACTTC. The gene calls are TRBV7-8 and TRBJ2-7; the D is unclear. Trimming left V 3 bases short and J 1 base short, with 10 bases between. CDR3 length: 14 residues. The V gene's germline CDR1 is SGHVS and CDR2 FQNEAQ.

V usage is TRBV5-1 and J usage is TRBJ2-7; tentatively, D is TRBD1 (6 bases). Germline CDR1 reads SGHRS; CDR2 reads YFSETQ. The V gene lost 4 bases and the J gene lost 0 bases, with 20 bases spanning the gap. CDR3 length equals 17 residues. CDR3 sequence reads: CASSTSSTGTTSYEQYF. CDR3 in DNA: TGCGCCAGCAGCACCTCCTCAACCGGGACAACCTCCTACGAGCAGTACTTC.

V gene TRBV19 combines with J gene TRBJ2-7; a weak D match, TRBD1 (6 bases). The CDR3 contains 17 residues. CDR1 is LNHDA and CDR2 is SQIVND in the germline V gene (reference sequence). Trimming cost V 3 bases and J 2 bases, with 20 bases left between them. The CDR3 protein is CASSMVSSGVETYEQYF. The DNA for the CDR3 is TGTGCCAGTAGTATGGTTAGTTCAGGGGTTGAAACCTACGAGCAGTACTTC.

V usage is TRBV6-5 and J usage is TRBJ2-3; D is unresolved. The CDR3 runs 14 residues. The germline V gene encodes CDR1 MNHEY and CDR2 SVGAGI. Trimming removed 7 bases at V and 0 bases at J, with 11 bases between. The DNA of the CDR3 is TGTGCCAGCAACCAACTTTCTAGCACAGATACGCAGTATTTT. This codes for CASNQLSSTDTQYF.

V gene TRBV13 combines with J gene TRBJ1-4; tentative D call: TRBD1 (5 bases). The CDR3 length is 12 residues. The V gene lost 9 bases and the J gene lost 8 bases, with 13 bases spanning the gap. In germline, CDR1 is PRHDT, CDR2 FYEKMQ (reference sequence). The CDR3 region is CASSGGEEKLFF. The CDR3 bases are TGTGCCAGTTCTGGGGGGGAAGAAAAACTGTTTTTT.

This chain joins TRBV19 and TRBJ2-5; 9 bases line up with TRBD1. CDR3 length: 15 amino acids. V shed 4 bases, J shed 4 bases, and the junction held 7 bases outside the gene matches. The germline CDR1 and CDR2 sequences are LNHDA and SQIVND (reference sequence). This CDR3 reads CASSTANRGRETQYF. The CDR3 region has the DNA TGTGCCAGTAGTACAGCTAACAGGGGGCGAGAGACCCAGTACTTC.

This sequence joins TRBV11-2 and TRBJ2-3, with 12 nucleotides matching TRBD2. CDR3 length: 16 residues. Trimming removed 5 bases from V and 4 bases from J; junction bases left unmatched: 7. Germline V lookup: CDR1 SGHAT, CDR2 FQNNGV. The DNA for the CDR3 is TGTGCCAGCAGCGTAAACCTAGCGGGAGGGTCAGATACGCAGTATTTT. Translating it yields CASSVNLAGGSDTQYF.

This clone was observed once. CDR3 nucleotide sequence: TGTGCCAGCAGCGTAGAGGACACAGGTGCCAATTCACCCCTCCACTTT. Its protein is CASSVEDTGANSPLHF. The chain recombines TRBV9 with TRBJ1-6; the D gene is possibly TRBD1 (5 bases). The V end lost 0 bases, the J end lost 7 bases, and 14 bases lay between the germline ends. The CDR3 spans 16 residues. Germline V lookup: CDR1 SGDLS, CDR2 YYNGEE.

The CDR3 DNA is TGTGCCACCAGTGACCCTCGTACTAGAACCACCGGGGAGCTGTTTTTT. Translation gives CATSDPRTRTTGELFF. The chain has TRBV24-1 and TRBJ2-2, with a possible D match to TRBD2 (5 bases). The V end was cut by 4 bases, the J end by 4 bases, with 15 bases between. The germline CDR1 and CDR2 sequences are KGHDR and SFDVKD. There are 16 residues in the CDR3.

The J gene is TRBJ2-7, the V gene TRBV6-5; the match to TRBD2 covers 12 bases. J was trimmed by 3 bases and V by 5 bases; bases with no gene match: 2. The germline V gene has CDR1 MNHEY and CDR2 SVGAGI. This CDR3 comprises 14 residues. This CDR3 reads CASSTSGRIYEQYF. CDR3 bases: TGTGCCAGCAGTACTAGCGGGAGGATCTACGAGCAGTACTTC.

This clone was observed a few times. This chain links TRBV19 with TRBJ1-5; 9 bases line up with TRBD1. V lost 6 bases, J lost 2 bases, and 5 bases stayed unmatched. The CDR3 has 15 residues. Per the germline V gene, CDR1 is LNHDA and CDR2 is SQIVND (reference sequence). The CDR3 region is CASRQGALGNQPQHF. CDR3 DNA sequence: TGTGCCAGTAGACAGGGGGCTTTAGGCAATCAGCCCCAGCATTTT. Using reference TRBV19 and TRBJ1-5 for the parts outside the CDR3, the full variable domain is DGGITQSPKYLFRKEGQNVTLSCEQNLNHDAMYWYRQDPGQGLRLIYYSQIVNDFQKGDIAEGYSVSREKKESFPLTVTSAQKNPTAFYLCASRQGALGNQPQHFGDGTRLSIL.

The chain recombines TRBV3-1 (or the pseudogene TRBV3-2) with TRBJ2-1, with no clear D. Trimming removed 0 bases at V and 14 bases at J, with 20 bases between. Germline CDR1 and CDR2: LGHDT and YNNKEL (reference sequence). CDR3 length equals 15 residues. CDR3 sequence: CASSQDPSDTLVKFF. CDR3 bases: TGTGCCAGCAGCCAAGATCCATCCGACACCCTGGTCAAGTTCTTC.

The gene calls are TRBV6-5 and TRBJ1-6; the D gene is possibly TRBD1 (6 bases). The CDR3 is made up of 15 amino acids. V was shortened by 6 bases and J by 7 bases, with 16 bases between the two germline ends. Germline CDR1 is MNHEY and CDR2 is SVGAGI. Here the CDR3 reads CASRPQGSRNSPLHF. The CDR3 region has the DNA TGTGCCAGCAGACCACAGGGTTCCCGGAATTCACCCCTCCACTTT.

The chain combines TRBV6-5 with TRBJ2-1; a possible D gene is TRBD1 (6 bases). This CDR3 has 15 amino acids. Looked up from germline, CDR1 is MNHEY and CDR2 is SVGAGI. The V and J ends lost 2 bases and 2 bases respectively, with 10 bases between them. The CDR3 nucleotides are TGTGCCAGCAGTTACGCTGACAGGACCTACAATGAGCAGTTCTTC. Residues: CASSYADRTYNEQFF.

CDR3 sequence reads: CASSTGDLARNEQFF. The DNA for the CDR3 is TGTGCCAGCAGCACAGGGGATTTAGCTCGCAATGAGCAGTTCTTC. The rearrangement joins TRBV25-1 to TRBJ2-1; the match to TRBD1 covers 7 bases. The V gene's germline CDR1 is MGHDK and CDR2 SYGVNS. Trimming cost V 6 bases and J 6 bases; bases outside gene matches: 11. This CDR3 contains 15 residues.

The CDR3 nucleotides are TGCGCCAGCAGCTTGGGGCAGGCCAATGGCTACACCTTC. It is translated as CASSLGQANGYTF. The J gene is TRBJ1-2, the V gene TRBV5-1; D is undetermined. The CDR3 totals 13 residues. Trimming stripped 0 bases from V and 6 bases from J, with 9 bases between. Germline-derived CDR1 and CDR2 are SGHRS and YFSETQ.

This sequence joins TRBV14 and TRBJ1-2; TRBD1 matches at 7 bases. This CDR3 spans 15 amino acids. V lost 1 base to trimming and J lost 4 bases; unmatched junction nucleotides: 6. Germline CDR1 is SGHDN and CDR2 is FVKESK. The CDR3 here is CASSQAGQGVYGYTF. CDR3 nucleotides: TGTGCCAGCAGCCAAGCGGGCCAGGGGGTCTATGGCTACACCTTC.

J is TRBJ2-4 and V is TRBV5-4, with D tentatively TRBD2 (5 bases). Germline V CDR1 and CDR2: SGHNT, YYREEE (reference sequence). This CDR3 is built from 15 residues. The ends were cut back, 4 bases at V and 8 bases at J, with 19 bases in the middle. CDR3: CASSPGDREGDIQYF. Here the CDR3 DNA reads TGTGCCAGCAGCCCGGGCGATCGGGAAGGCGACATTCAGTACTTC.

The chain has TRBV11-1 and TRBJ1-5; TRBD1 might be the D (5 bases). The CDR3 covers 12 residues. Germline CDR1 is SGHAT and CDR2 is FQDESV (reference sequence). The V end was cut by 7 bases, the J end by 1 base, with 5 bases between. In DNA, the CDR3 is TGTGCCAGCAAGGGGAGCAATCAGCCCCAGCATTTT. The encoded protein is CASKGSNQPQHF.